One sample yielded the 3 T cell receptor beta chains listed below, sequenced in a study of OX40 agonist ivuxolimab in advanced cancers. Libraries were built with the immunoSEQ multiplex PCR assay. TCRdb took this table from immuneACCESS and kept in-frame rearrangements with V and J called. Such tables lack part of the clones; where checked against another copy, unresolved V genes explain under half of the gap, and the rest is unexplained. The table for this sample lists tens of thousands of clones; approximately 90% of them were counted only once. The ten largest clones add up to about a tenth of the sample. The sample here was CD4+ or CD8+ T cells sorted from blood, taken in a trial of the OX40 agonist ivuxolimab. These receptors all come from an adult with an advanced solid tumor such as melanoma, head and neck, liver or kidney cancer.

This rearrangement joins TRBV7-2 to TRBJ2-7; 10 bases are a match to TRBD2. CDR1 is SGHTA and CDR2 is FQGNSA in the germline V gene. CDR3 size: 14 residues. V was clipped by 5 bases and J by 2 bases; unmatched bases: 3. The CDR3 coding sequence is TGTGCCAGCAGCCTCAGCGGGGGGGCCTACGAGCAGTACTTC. Its translation: CASSLSGGAYEQYF.

CDR3 protein: CASSPFLTATYEQYF. DNA of the CDR3: TGCGCCAGCAGCCCCTTCCTGACAGCTACCTACGAGCAGTACTTC. The J gene is TRBJ2-7, the V gene TRBV5-1; the D gene is possibly TRBD1 (5 bases). V lost 4 bases and J lost 2, with 16 bases in between. Germline lookup yields CDR1 SGHRS and CDR2 YFSETQ. This CDR3 region has 15 residues.

This chain links TRBV14 with TRBJ1-2; D gene ambiguous. The CDR3 totals 13 residues. Trimming removed 4 bases at V and 4 bases at J, with 10 bases between. The germline gives CDR1 SGHDN, CDR2 FVKESK. The CDR3 reads CASSPGKTYGYTF. The CDR3 DNA reads TGTGCCAGCAGCCCCGGGAAGACCTATGGCTACACCTTC.